Listed below are T cell receptor beta chains from one sample, sequenced in a study of neoadjuvant anti-PD-1 for oral cavity cancer. Repertoires were generated with immunoSEQ multiplex PCR, while TCRdb's copy carries only in-frame clones and drops some. Among approximately 20,000 clones listed, approximately 72% were seen once. Material: PBMCs, obtained before nivolumab (anti-PD-1) treatment. These receptors were obtained from a person aged 35-79 years with oral cavity squamous cell carcinoma. The CDR3 runs from the conserved cysteine through the conserved F or W.

V gene,CDR3 protein
TRBV10-3,CAIRGQKLAGGPIPRNEQFF
TRBV5-6,CASSFRTPGREKLFF
TRBV5-1,CASSLPQRAESYEQYF
TRBV7-9,CASSSQSGRLEQYF
TRBV6-1,CASSGLPTAGELFF
TRBV5-1,CASKSEKKGGSTGELFF
TRBV11-2,CASSLVLSGRAVDTQYF
TRBV30,CAGPRAAGELFF
TRBV5-1,CASSPGRASYNEQFF
TRBV27,CASSDGTSGFGYF
TRBV5-1,CASRTSGSTDTQYF
TRBV2,CARGSNTEAFF
TRBV10-1,CASSGDRGSGYTF
TRBV15,CATSREAVGDTQYF
TRBV21-1,CASSKDRGARHYSNQPQHF
TRBV10-3,CAIRPRWSANTGELFF
TRBV27,CASSSSVTGVKEQYF